A selection of T cell receptor beta chains follows, all from one sample in a study of shared clonotypes between healthy human individuals. The protocol was immunoSEQ multiplex PCR, while the TCRdb copy is restricted to in-frame clones and leaves out a portion. Among 2.3 million or so clones listed, just over 90% were seen once. The specimen was naive CD4+ T cells from PBMCs. These receptors were obtained from a young man in good health. Some clones in this sample may be carry-over from other donors' samples. Both conserved end residues are part of each CDR3. A D gene is named only where the DNA matches it firmly. Size is stated for part of the rows, as once, few or many counts, or as a class when the clone is expanded.

j_gene,abundance,len,d_gene,v_gene,CDR3aa,CDR3nt
TRBJ2-5,-,17,TRBD2,TRBV27,CASPKGLAGGGQETQYF,TGTGCCAGCCCCAAGGGACTAGCGGGAGGAGGCCAAGAGACCCAGTACTTC
TRBJ2-7,-,14,-,TRBV7-2,CASSLDGPSYEQYF,TGTGCCAGCAGCTTAGATGGGCCATCCTACGAGCAGTACTTC
TRBJ2-1,-,16,-,TRBV2,CASTLEKLSSYNEQFF,TGTGCCAGCACCCTTGAAAAGCTTTCCTCCTACAATGAGCAGTTCTTC
TRBJ2-1,-,14,-,TRBV28,CASRATQGYNEQFF,TGTGCCAGCAGGGCGACCCAGGGGTACAATGAGCAGTTCTTC
TRBJ1-1,-,14,TRBD1,TRBV10-1,CASSERQGRTEAFF,TGCGCCAGCAGCGAAAGACAGGGGCGGACTGAAGCTTTCTTT
TRBJ2-2,-,16,-,TRBV5-4,CASTSGGRVKTGELFF,TGTGCCAGCACCTCCGGGGGAAGGGTAAAGACCGGGGAGCTGTTTTTT
TRBJ2-7,-,13,TRBD1,TRBV7-2,CASSSLRDSEQYF,TGTGCCAGCAGCTCGCTAAGGGACAGCGAGCAGTACTTC
TRBJ1-1,-,14,-,TRBV5-1,CASSSGGGPTEAFF,TGCGCCAGCAGCTCTGGGGGGGGTCCCACTGAAGCTTTCTTT
TRBJ2-7,-,15,TRBD1,TRBV7-8,CASSRGQVATYEQYF,TGTGCCAGCAGCCGGGGACAGGTTGCTACCTACGAGCAGTACTTC
TRBJ2-5,-,16,TRBD1,TRBV7-9,CASSLRGQGVVETQYF,TGTGCCAGCAGCTTACGCGGACAGGGCGTGGTAGAGACCCAGTACTTC
TRBJ2-5,-,17,TRBD2,TRBV30,CAWSPPGGSGIRETQYF,TGTGCCTGGAGTCCTCCGGGGGGGAGCGGTATTCGAGAGACCCAGTACTTC
TRBJ2-7,once,15,-,TRBV11-2,CASSFIGGTSYEQYF,TGTGCCAGCAGCTTTATAGGGGGGACTTCCTACGAGCAGTACTTC
TRBJ2-7,-,14,TRBD2,TRBV5-4,CASSSSGLAYEQYF,TGTGCCAGCAGCTCCTCGGGACTAGCTTACGAGCAGTACTTC
TRBJ2-3,-,14,TRBD2,TRBV7-6,CASSSREAGDTQYF,TGTGCCAGCAGCTCGCGGGAGGCGGGAGATACGCAGTATTTT
TRBJ1-5,-,13,-,TRBV28,CASSFRDRQPQHF,TGTGCCAGCAGTTTCCGTGATAGGCAGCCCCAGCATTTT
TRBJ2-7,-,13,-,TRBV10-3,CAISPAWGDEQYF,TGTGCCATCAGTCCAGCCTGGGGAGACGAGCAGTACTTC
TRBJ2-7,-,14,-,TRBV5-1,CASSLALGAYEQYF,TGCGCCAGCAGCTTGGCCCTGGGGGCCTACGAGCAGTACTTC
TRBJ1-1,once,15,-,TRBV5-1,CASSLGWTATTEAFF,TGCGCCAGCAGCTTGGGTTGGACAGCAACCACTGAAGCTTTCTTT
TRBJ2-1,-,15,TRBD2,TRBV6-5,CASSLGLADFNEQFF,TGTGCCAGCAGCTTGGGACTAGCGGATTTCAATGAGCAGTTCTTC
TRBJ1-3,-,13,-,TRBV29-1,CSVVGQTGNTIYF,TGCAGCGTTGTCGGACAGACGGGAAACACCATATATTTT
TRBJ2-5,-,14,TRBD1,TRBV6-5,CASSRQGFQETQYF,TGTGCCAGCAGTCGACAGGGGTTCCAAGAGACCCAGTACTTC
TRBJ2-1,-,14,TRBD1,TRBV5-1,CASSLEGASNEQFF,TGCGCCAGCAGCTTGGAGGGGGCTTCGAATGAGCAGTTCTTC
TRBJ2-3,-,14,-,TRBV30,CAWSGGSSTDTQYF,TGTGCCTGGAGTGGGGGTTCTAGCACAGATACGCAGTATTTT
TRBJ2-3,-,15,-,TRBV25-1,CASSLLADSTDTQYF,TGTGCCAGCAGTCTCCTAGCAGATAGCACAGATACGCAGTATTTT
TRBJ2-3,-,16,-,TRBV7-2,CASSPPGLTSTDTQYF,TGTGCCAGCAGCCCACCGGGGCTAACTAGCACAGATACGCAGTATTTT
TRBJ2-3,-,13,-,TRBV29-1,CSVGTRIADTQYF,TGCAGCGTTGGGACGAGGATCGCAGATACGCAGTATTTT
TRBJ2-2,-,14,-,TRBV2,CASSVSTNTGELFF,TGTGCCAGCAGTGTATCGACTAACACCGGGGAGCTGTTTTTT
TRBJ2-1,-,14,-,TRBV6-5,CASSPMRSSNEQFF,TGTGCCAGCAGCCCAATGCGGTCAAGCAATGAGCAGTTCTTC
TRBJ2-7,-,11,-,TRBV5-4,CASSLGNEQYF,TGTGCCAGCAGCTTGGGGAACGAGCAGTACTTC